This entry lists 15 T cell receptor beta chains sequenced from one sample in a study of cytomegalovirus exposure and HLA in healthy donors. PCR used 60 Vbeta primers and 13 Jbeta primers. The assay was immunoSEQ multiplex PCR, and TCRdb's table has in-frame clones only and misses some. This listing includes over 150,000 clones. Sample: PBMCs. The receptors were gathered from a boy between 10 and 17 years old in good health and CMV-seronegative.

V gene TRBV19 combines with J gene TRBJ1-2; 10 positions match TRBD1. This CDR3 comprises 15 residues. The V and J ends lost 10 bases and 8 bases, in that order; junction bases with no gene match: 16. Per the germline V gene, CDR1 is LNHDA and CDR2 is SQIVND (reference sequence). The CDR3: CATEATGTGVSGYTF. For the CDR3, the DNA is TGTGCCACCGAAGCAACCGGGACAGGGGTATCGGGCTACACCTTC.

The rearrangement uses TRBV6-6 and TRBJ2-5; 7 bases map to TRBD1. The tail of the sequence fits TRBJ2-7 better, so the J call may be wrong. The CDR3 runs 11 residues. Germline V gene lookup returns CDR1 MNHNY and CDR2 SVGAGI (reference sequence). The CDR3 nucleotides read TGTGCCGGAGGTACAGGGGCCGAGCAGTACTTC. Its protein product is CAGGTGAEQYF.

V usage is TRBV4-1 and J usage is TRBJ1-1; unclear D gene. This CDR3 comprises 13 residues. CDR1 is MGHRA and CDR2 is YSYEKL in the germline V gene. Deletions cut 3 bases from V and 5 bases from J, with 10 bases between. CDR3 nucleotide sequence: TGCGCCAGCAGCCAGGCGGCGCCAACTGAAGCTTTCTTT. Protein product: CASSQAAPTEAFF.

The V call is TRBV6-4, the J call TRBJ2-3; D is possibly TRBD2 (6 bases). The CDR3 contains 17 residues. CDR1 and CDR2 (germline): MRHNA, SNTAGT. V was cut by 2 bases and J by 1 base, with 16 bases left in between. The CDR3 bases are TGTGCCAGCAGTGACAATAGTGGCGGGGCCGGCACAGATACGCAGTATTTT. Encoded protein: CASSDNSGGAGTDTQYF.

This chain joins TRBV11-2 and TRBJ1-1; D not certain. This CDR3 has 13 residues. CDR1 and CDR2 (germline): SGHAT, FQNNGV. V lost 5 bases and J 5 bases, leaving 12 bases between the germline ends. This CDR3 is CASSRGVFTEAFF. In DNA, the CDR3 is TGTGCCAGCAGCCGCGGGGTATTTACTGAAGCTTTCTTT.

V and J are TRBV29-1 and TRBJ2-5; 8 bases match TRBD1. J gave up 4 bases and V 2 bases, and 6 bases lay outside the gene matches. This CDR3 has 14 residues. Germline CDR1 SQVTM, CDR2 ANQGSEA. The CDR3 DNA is TGCAGCGTTGAATGGCAGGGGGCAAGAGAGACCCAGTACTTC. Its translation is CSVEWQGARETQYF.

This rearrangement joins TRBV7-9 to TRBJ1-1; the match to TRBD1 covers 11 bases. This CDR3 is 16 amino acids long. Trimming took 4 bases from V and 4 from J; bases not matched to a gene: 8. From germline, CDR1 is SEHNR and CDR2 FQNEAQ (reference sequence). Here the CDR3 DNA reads TGTGCCAGCAGCTCCCGGACAGGGGGCCCGGTCACTGAAGCTTTCTTT. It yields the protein CASSSRTGGPVTEAFF.

The chain's CDR3 is CASSYRHRGNGYTF. The CDR3 nucleotides are TGTGCCAGCAGTTACCGTCACAGGGGGAATGGCTACACCTTC. The V and J genes are TRBV6-5 and TRBJ1-2, with 8 nucleotides matching TRBD1. The CDR3 contains 14 residues. Per the germline V gene, CDR1 is MNHEY and CDR2 is SVGAGI. With 2 bases clipped from V and 6 bases from J, the junction kept 5 bases outside the gene matches.

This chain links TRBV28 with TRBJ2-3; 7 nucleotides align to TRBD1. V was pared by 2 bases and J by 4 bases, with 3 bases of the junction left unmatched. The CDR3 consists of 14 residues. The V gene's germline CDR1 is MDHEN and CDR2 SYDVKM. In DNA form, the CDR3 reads TGTGCCAGCAGTTTAAACAGGGGTCCAGATACGCAGTATTTT. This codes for CASSLNRGPDTQYF.

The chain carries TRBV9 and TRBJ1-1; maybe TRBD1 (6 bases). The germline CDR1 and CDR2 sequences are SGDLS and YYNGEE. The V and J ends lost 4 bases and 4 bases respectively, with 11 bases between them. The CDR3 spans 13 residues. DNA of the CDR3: TGTGCCAGCAGCCCCCTGGGGGCCACTGAAGCTTTCTTT. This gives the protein CASSPLGATEAFF. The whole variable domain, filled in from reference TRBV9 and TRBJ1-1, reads DSGVTQTPKHLITATGQRVTLRCSPRSGDLSVYWYQQSLDQGLQFLIQYYNGEERAKGNILERFSAQQFPDLHSELNLSSLELGDSALYFCASSPLGATEAFFGQGTRLTVV.

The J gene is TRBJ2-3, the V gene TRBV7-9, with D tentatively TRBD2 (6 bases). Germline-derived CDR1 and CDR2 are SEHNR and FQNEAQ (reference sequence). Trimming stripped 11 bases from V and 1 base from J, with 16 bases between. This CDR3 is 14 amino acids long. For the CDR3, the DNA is TGTGCCGCGGTGGAGGGCAGACGCACAGATACGCAGTATTTT. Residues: CAAVEGRRTDTQYF.

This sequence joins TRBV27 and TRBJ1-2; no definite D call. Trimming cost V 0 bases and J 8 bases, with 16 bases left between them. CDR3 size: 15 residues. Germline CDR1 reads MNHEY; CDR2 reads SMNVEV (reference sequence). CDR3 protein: CASSLSAGNTRGYTF. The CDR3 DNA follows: TGTGCCAGCAGTTTATCCGCGGGCAACACTCGGGGCTACACCTTC.

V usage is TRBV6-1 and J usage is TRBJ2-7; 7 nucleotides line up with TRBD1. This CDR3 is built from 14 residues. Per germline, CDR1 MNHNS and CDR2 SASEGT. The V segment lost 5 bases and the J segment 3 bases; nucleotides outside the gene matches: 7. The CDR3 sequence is CASSLQGQIYEQYF. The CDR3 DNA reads TGTGCCAGCAGTCTCCAGGGACAGATCTACGAGCAGTACTTC.

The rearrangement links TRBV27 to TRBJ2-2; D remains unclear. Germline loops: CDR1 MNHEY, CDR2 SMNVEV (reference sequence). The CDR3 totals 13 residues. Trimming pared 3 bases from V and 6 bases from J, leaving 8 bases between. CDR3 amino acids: CASSFQNPGELFF. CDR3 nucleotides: TGTGCCAGCAGTTTCCAGAATCCCGGGGAGCTGTTTTTT.

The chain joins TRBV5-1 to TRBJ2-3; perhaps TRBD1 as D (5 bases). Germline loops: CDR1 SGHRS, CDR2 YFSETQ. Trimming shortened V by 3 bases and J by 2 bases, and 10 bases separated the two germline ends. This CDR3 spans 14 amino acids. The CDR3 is CASSWGGHTDTQYF. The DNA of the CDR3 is TGCGCCAGCAGCTGGGGCGGTCACACAGATACGCAGTATTTT.